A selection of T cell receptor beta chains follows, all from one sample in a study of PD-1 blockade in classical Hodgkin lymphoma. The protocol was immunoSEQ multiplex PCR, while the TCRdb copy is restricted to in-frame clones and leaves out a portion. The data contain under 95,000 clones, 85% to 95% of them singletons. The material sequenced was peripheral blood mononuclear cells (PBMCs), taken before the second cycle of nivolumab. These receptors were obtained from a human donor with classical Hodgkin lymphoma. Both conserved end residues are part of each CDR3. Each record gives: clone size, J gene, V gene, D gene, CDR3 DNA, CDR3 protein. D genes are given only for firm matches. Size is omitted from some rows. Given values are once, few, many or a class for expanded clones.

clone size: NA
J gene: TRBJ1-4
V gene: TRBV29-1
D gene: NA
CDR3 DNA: TGCAGCGTTGCGGGACGCCTTAATGAAAAACTGTTTTTT
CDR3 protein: CSVAGRLNEKLFF

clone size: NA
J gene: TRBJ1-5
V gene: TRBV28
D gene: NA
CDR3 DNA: TGTGCCAGCAGTCCTTCGGGACGGGGACTACTACAGCCCCAGCATTTT
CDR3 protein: CASSPSGRGLLQPQHF

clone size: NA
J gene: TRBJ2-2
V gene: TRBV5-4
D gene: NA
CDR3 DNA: TGTGCCAGCAGCCCGGAGGGGGGGAACACCGGGGAGCTGTTTTTT
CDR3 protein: CASSPEGGNTGELFF

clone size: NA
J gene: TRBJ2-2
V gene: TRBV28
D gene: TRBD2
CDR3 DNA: TGTGCCAGCAGTTTATTCTTTTGGGGACAGCGACTAGCGGCGAACACCGGGGAGCTGTTTTTT
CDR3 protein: CASSLFFWGQRLAANTGELFF

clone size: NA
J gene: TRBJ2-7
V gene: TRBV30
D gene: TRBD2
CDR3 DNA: TGTGCCTGGAGTTGGGAGGGTCTGTACGAGCAGTACTTC
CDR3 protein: CAWSWEGLYEQYF

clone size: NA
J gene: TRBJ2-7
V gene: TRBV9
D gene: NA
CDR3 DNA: TGTGCCAGCAGCGCAACCGGGACTCGGCAGTACTTC
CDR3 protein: CASSATGTRQYF

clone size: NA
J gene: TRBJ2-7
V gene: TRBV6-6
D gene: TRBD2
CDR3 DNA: TGTGCCAGCAGTCCCCTAGCGGAAGACTACGAGCAGTACTTC
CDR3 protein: CASSPLAEDYEQYF

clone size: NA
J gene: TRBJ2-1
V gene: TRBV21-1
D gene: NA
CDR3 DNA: TGTGCCAGCAGCAAAGGGGGCGGGAGGCTTAACTACAATGAGCAGTTCTTC
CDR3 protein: CASSKGGGRLNYNEQFF

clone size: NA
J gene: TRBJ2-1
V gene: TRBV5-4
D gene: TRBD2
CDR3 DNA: TGTGCCAGCAGCCCTAGGCTAGCGGTCAATGAGCAGTTCTTC
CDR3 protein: CASSPRLAVNEQFF

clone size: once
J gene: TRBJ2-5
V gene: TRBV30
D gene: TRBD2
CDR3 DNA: TGTGCCTGCCGACTAGCGGGACGGGAGACCCAGTACTTC
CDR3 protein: CACRLAGRETQYF

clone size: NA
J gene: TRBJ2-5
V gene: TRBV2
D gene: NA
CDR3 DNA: TGTGCCAGCAGTGACGAGGCGCTGGGGACCAGCGGGACCCAGTACTTC
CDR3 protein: CASSDEALGTSGTQYF

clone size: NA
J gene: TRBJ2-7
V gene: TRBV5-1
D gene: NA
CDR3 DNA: TGCGCCAGCAGCTTGGCCGCCCAGGGAGGTTCCTACGAGCAGTACTTC
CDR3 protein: CASSLAAQGGSYEQYF

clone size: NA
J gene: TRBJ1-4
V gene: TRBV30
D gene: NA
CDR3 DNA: TGTGCCTGGAGTGGAAGGGAAAAACTGTTTTTT
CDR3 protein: CAWSGREKLFF

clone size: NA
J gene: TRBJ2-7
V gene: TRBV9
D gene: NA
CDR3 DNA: TGTGCCAGCAGCGTAACAGGCACCTCCTACGAGCAGTACTTC
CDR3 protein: CASSVTGTSYEQYF

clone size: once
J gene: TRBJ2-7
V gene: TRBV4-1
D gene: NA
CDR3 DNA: TGCGCCAGCAGCCAAGCCCAGGGGGGTGCGCAGTACTTC
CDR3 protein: CASSQAQGGAQYF

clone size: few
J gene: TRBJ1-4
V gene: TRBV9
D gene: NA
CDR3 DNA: TGTGCCAGCAGCGTAGGTGACACTCTAATTGGGGAAAAACTGTTTTTT
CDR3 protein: CASSVGDTLIGEKLFF

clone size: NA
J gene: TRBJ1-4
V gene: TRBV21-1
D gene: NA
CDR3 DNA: TGTGCCAGCAGCAAACGGGGAGGAAAACTGTTTTTT
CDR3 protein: CASSKRGGKLFF